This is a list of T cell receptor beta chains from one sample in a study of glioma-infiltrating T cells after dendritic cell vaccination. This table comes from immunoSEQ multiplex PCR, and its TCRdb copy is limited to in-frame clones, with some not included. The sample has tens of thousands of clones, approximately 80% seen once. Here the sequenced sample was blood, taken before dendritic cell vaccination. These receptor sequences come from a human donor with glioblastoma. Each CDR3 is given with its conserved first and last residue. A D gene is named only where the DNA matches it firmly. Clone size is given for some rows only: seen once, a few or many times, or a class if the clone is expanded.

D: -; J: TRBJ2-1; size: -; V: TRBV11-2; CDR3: CASSFPLGGWNEQFF; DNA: TGTGCCAGCAGCTTCCCACTAGGGGGTTGGAATGAGCAGTTCTTC
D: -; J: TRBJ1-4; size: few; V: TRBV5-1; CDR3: CASSLAGVGTSEKLFF; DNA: TGCGCCAGCAGCTTGGCGGGGGTAGGAACCAGTGAAAAACTGTTTTTT
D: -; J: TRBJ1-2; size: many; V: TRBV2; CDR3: CASSLRRGQDGYTF; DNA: TGTGCCAGCAGCCTGCGAAGGGGCCAGGATGGCTACACCTTC
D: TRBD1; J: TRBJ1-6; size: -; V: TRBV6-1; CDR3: CASSERDRGSYNSPLHF; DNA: TGTGCCAGCAGTGAAAGGGACAGGGGATCATATAATTCACCCCTCCACTTT
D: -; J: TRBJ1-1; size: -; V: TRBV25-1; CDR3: CASRAPKGGNTEAFF; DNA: TGTGCCAGCAGGGCCCCTAAGGGAGGGAACACTGAAGCTTTCTTT
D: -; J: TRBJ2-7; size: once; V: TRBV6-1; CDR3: CASSLLTGGQGGQYF; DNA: TGTGCCAGCAGCCTACTCACGGGGGGGCAGGGGGGGCAGTACTTC
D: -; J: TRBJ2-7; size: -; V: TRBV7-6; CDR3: CASSLGQRGLGGEQYF; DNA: TGTGCCAGCAGCTTAGGGCAGAGAGGTTTAGGTGGTGAGCAGTACTTC
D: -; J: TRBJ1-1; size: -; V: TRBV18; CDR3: CASSLQENTEAFF; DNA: TGTGCCAGCTCATTACAGGAGAACACTGAAGCTTTCTTT
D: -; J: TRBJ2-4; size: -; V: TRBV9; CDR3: CASSQGSVAKNIQYF; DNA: TGTGCCAGCAGCCAGGGGTCAGTAGCCAAAAACATTCAGTACTTC
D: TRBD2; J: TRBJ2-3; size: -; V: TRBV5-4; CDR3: CASSPPPGGPTDTQYF; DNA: TGTGCCAGCAGCCCCCCTCCGGGAGGGCCGACAGATACGCAGTATTTT
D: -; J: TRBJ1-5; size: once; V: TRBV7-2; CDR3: CASSFYTGNQPQHF; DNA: TGTGCCAGCAGCTTCTATACAGGCAATCAGCCCCAGCATTTT
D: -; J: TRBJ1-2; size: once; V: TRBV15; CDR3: CATSRVGQLGGAYYGYTF; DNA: TGTGCCACCAGCAGAGTAGGCCAACTCGGGGGGGCATACTATGGCTACACCTTC
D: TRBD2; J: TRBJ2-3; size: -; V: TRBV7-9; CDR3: CASSSHQGGSTDTQYF; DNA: TGTGCCAGCAGCTCACACCAGGGAGGGAGCACAGATACGCAGTATTTT
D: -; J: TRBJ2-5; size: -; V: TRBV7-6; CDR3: CASSYGGERLTETQYF; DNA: TGTGCCAGCAGCTATGGCGGGGAGCGGCTAACTGAGACCCAGTACTTC
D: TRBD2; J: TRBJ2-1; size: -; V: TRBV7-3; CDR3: CASSTTSGRWNEQFF; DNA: TGTGCCAGCAGCACGACTAGCGGGAGGTGGAATGAGCAGTTCTTC
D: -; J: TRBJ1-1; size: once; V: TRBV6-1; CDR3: CASSELVARRMNTEAFF; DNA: TGTGCCAGCAGTGAATTGGTCGCCAGGCGTATGAACACTGAAGCTTTCTTT
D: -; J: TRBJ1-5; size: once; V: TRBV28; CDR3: CASSFPQGGLGLHF; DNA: TGTGCCAGCAGTTTCCCCCAGGGCGGTTTAGGTCTCCATTTT
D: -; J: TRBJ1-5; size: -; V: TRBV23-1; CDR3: CASSHNRVGQPQHF; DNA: TGCGCCAGCAGTCATAACAGGGTCGGTCAGCCCCAGCATTTT
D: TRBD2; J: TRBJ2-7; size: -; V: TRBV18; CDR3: CASSLGASGGDSRYEQYF; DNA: TGTGCCAGCTCCCTTGGGGCTAGCGGGGGTGATTCTCGCTACGAGCAGTACTTC
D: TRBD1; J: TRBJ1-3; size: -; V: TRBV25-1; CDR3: CASRHGTGWSGNTIYF; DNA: TGTGCCAGCAGACACGGGACAGGGTGGTCTGGAAACACCATATATTTT
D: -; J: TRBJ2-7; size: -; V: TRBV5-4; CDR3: CASSKDGGRYEQYF; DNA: TGTGCCAGCAGCAAGGACGGGGGGCGGTACGAGCAGTACTTC
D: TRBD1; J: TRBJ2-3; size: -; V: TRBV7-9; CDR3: CASSLATGGRRTDTQYF; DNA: TGTGCCAGCAGCTTAGCGACAGGGGGCAGACGCACAGATACGCAGTATTTT
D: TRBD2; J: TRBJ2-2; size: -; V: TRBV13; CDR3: CASSLFERGTGELFF; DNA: TGTGCCAGCAGCTTATTCGAGCGGGGTACCGGGGAGCTGTTTTTT
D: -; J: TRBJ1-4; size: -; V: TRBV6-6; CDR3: CATSGRADEKLFF; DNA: TGTGCCACCTCCGGCAGGGCCGATGAAAAACTGTTTTTT
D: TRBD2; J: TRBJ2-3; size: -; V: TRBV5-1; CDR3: CASSLGGTSGTDTQYF; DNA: TGCGCCAGCAGCTTGGGTGGGACTAGCGGCACAGATACACAGTATTTT
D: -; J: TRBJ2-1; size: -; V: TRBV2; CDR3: CASSDPDTYNEQFF; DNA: TGTGCCAGCAGTGACCCTGACACCTACAATGAGCAGTTCTTC